A selection of T cell receptor beta chains follows, all from one sample in a study of blood T cells in healthy people across ages. TCRdb independently ran MiXCR on the 5' RACE reads; one entry per CDR3 protein. The data contain hundreds of thousands of distinct CDR3 sequences, under 70% of them seen just once; the ten biggest clones take up approximately 40%. Sequenced input: blood. The receptors originated from a man aged 55 to 69 in good health. Each CDR3 is given with its conserved first and last residue. A D gene is named only where the DNA matches it firmly. Rows may omit the clone size; those that give it use once, few, many or a size class.

d_call j_call clone_size v_call cdr3_aa cdr3_nt
- TRBJ2-7 - TRBV10-3 CAARAGAYEQYF TGTGCCGCCCGGGCAGGAGCCTACGAGCAGTACTTC
- TRBJ2-1 - TRBV28 CASTQRSASHYNEQFF TGTGCCAGCACCCAACGGTCGGCTAGCCACTACAATGAGCAGTTCTTC
TRBD1 TRBJ2-7 - TRBV6-2/TRBV6-3 CASSLPPKGAPQYF TGTGCCAGCAGTCTCCCACCGAAGGGGGCTCCTCAGTACTTC
TRBD2 TRBJ2-3 few TRBV20-1 CGRLAGGTDTQYF TGCGGACGACTAGCGGGGGGCACAGATACGCAGTATTTT
TRBD1 TRBJ2-2 - TRBV6-2/TRBV6-3 CASTRDRFTGELFF TGTGCCAGCACCCGGGACAGGTTCACCGGGGAGCTGTTTTTT
TRBD1 TRBJ1-2 few TRBV3-1 CASSQYGTGGYGYTF TGTGCCAGCAGCCAATATGGGACAGGGGGCTATGGCTACACCTTC
- TRBJ1-4 - TRBV4-1 CASSPFQRESSEKLFF TGCGCCAGCAGCCCCTTCCAGAGGGAGAGCAGTGAAAAACTGTTTTTT
TRBD2 TRBJ2-3 - TRBV12-3/TRBV12-4 CASSRGGEAGDDTQYF TGTGCCAGCAGCCGAGGCGGCGAAGCGGGGGACGATACGCAGTATTTT
TRBD1 TRBJ1-2 many TRBV4-1 CASSPTGTPGYGYTF TGCGCCAGCAGCCCGACAGGGACCCCCGGTTATGGCTACACCTTC
- TRBJ2-7 once TRBV20-1 CSAPDSKSSYEQYF TGCAGTGCCCCGGACAGCAAAAGCTCCTACGAGCAGTACTTC
TRBD1 TRBJ2-3 - TRBV2 CASSDDRVGSDTQYF TGTGCCAGCAGTGATGACAGGGTCGGATCAGATACGCAGTATTTT
TRBD2 TRBJ2-1 - TRBV20-1 CSAQSGGRMDEQFF TGCAGTGCTCAGAGCGGGGGGCGGATGGATGAGCAGTTCTTC
TRBD1 TRBJ2-1 - TRBV11-2 CASSVDRGAYNEQFF TGTGCCAGCAGCGTCGACAGGGGGGCCTACAATGAGCAGTTCTTC
TRBD1 TRBJ1-2 once TRBV20-1 CSAWTGSGYSYTF TGCAGCGCCTGGACAGGATCCGGCTATAGCTACACCTTC
- TRBJ2-5 few TRBV29-1 CSVVDPETQYF TGCAGCGTTGTAGACCCGGAGACCCAGTACTTC
TRBD1 TRBJ2-3 - TRBV12-3/TRBV12-4 CASTLTGRADTQYF TGTGCCAGCACCCTGACAGGGCGGGCAGATACGCAGTATTTT
- TRBJ1-2 few TRBV13 CASSLVGRGYTF TGTGCCAGCAGCTTAGTAGGACGTGGCTACACCTTC
TRBD2 TRBJ2-7 - TRBV11-2 CAGSFGTSGGSPYEQYF TGTGCCGGCAGCTTCGGGACTAGCGGGGGCTCTCCCTACGAGCAGTACTTC
- TRBJ2-5 few TRBV6-6 CASSYPEIETQYF TGTGCCAGCAGTTACCCAGAGATTGAGACCCAGTACTTC
TRBD1 TRBJ2-3 - TRBV20-1 CSAHRPGQGGTDTQYF TGCAGTGCACATCGTCCGGGACAGGGGGGGACAGATACGCAGTATTTT
TRBD1 TRBJ2-7 - TRBV7-9 CASSGTPGQGMNEQYF TGTGCCAGCAGCGGCACTCCGGGACAGGGTATGAACGAGCAGTACTTC
TRBD1 TRBJ1-2 many TRBV4-1 CASSQEGDRGPLNYGYTF TGCGCCAGCAGCCAAGAGGGGGACAGGGGGCCTTTGAACTATGGCTACACCTTC
- TRBJ1-2 - TRBV20-1 CSARDPSGPDGYTF TGCAGTGCTAGAGATCCGTCAGGGCCAGATGGCTACACCTTC
- TRBJ2-3 - TRBV7-2 CASSNYPTDTQYF TGTGCCAGCAGCAACTACCCCACAGATACGCAGTATTTT
- TRBJ2-4 - TRBV18 CASSRSGQGTDIQYF TGTGCCAGCTCACGATCTGGGCAGGGGACGGACATTCAGTACTTC
- TRBJ2-1 - TRBV9 CASSSRLDAYNEQFF TGTGCCAGCAGCTCACGACTAGATGCCTACAATGAGCAGTTCTTC
- TRBJ1-2 - TRBV20-1 CSASFPGGYTF TGCAGTGCTAGCTTCCCGGGAGGCTACACCTTC